This TCR beta chain was captured in a study of graft-versus-host responses after intestinal transplantation. At the level of the study: Multivisceral, liver-intestinal, or isolated intestinal grafts went to recipients. Anti-thymocyte globulin induction was given to all recipients, followed by tacrolimus and steroids for 2 to 4 years. General observations from the study: Early post-transplant HvG declines tracked with peak circulating GvH clone levels.

Generated by immunoSEQ multiplex PCR, the TCRdb table keeps only in-frame clones and is missing some. Of around 4,100 clones in the sample, approximately 80% were seen once. Germline lookup yields CDR1 MGHRA and CDR2 YSYEKL. CDR3 length: 13 residues. V was pared by 1 base and J by 3 bases, with 7 bases between. Lymphocytes from graft epithelium and lamina propria were isolated. Remarks on this clone: Its antigen is not known.

Here the sequenced sample was ileum tissue, taken 9 days after transplant. The chain employs TRBV4-1 and TRBJ2-7; D uncertain. The receptor was derived from a human patient who received an intestinal transplant, so some T cells may come from the graft donor. In nucleotides, the CDR3 is TGCGCCAGCAGCCAAGGAGGATACTACGAGCAGTACTTC. Its translation: CASSQGGYYEQYF.